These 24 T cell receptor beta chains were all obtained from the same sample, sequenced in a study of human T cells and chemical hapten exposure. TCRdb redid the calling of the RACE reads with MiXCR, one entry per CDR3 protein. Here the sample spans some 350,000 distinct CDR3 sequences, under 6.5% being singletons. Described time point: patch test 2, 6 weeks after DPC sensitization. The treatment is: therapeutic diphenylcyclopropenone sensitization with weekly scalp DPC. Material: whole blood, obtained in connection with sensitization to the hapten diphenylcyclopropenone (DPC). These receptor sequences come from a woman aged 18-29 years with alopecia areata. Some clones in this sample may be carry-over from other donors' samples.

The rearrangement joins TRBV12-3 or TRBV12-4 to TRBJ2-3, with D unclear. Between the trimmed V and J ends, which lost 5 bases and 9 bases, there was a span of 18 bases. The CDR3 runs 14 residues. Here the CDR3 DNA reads TGTGCCAGCAGTGTGGTAGAGGTGGAAGGGACGCAGTATTTT. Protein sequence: CASSVVEVEGTQYF.

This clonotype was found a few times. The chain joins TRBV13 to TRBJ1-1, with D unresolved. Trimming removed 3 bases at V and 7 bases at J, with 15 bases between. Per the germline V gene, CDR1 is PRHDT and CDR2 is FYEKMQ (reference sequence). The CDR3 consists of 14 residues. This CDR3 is CASSFSTGKLEAFF. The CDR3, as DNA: TGTGCCAGCAGCTTTTCGACGGGAAAACTTGAAGCTTTCTTT.

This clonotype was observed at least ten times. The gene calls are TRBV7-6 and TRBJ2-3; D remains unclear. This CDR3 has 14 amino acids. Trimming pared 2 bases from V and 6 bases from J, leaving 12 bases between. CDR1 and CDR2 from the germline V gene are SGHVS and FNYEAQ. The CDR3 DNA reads TGTGCCAGCAGCTTATTCTCTCGTCAGGATACGCAGTATTTT. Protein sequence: CASSLFSRQDTQYF.

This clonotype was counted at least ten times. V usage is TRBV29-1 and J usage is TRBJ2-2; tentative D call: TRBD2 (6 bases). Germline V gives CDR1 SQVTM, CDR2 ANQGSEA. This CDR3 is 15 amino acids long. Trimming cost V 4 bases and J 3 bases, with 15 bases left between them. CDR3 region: CSVAVGAGYTGELFF. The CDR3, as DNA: TGCAGCGTTGCCGTCGGAGCGGGCTACACCGGGGAGCTGTTTTTT.

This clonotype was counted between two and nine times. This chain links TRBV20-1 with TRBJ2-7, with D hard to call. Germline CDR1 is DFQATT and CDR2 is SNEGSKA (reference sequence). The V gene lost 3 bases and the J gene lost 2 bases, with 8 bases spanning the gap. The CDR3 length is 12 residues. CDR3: CSARLLTYEQYF. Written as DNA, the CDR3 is TGCAGTGCTAGGTTGTTGACCTACGAGCAGTACTTC.

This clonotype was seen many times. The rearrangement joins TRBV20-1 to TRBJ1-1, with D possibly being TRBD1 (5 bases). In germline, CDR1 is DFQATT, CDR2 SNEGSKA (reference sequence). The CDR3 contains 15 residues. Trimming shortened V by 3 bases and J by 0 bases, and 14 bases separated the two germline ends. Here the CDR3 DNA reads TGCAGTGCTAGTGAGGGTTGGGGGATGAACACTGAAGCTTTCTTT. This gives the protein CSASEGWGMNTEAFF.

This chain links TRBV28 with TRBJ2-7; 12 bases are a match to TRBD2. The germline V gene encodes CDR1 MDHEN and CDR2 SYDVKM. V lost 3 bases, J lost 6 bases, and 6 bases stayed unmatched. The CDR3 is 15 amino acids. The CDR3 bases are TGTGCCAGCAGTTTTCTAGCGGGGGGGCGGAGCGAGCAGTACTTC. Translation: CASSFLAGGRSEQYF.

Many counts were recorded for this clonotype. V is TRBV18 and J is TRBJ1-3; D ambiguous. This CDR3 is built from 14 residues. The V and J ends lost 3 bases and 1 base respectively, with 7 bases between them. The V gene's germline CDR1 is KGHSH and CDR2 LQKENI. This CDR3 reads CASSPRSSGNTIYF. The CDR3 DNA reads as TGTGCCAGCTCACCGCGAAGTTCTGGAAACACCATATATTTT.

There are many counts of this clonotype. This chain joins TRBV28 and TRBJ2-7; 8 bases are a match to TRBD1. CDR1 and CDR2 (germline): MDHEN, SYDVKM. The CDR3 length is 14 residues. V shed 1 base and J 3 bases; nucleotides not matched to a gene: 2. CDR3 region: CASSLSGGDYEQYF. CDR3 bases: TGTGCCAGCAGTTTATCAGGGGGCGACTACGAGCAGTACTTC.

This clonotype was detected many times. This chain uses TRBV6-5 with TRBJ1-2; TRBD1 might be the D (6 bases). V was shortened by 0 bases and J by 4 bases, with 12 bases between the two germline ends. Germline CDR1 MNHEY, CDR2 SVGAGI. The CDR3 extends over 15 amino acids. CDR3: CASSYSPLGGYGYTF. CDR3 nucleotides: TGTGCCAGCAGTTACTCCCCACTAGGGGGCTATGGCTACACCTTC.

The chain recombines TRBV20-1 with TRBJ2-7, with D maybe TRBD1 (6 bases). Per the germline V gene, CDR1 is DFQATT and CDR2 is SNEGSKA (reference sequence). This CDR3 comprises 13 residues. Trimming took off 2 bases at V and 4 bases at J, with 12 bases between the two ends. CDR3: CSARRGNTYEQYF. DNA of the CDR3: TGCAGTGCTAGAAGGGGGAACACGTACGAGCAGTACTTC.

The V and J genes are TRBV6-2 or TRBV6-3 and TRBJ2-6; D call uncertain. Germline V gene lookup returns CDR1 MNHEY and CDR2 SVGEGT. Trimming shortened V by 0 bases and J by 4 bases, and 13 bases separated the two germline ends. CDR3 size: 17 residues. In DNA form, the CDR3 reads TGTGCCAGCAGTTACTCGCGAAAAGGGTCCGGGGCCAACGTCCTGACTTTC. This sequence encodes CASSYSRKGSGANVLTF.

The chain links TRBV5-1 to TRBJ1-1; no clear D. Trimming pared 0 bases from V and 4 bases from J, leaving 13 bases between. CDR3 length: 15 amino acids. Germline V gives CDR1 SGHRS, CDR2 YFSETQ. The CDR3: CASSLVGPGGTEAFF. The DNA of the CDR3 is TGCGCCAGCAGCTTGGTAGGACCGGGTGGCACTGAAGCTTTCTTT.

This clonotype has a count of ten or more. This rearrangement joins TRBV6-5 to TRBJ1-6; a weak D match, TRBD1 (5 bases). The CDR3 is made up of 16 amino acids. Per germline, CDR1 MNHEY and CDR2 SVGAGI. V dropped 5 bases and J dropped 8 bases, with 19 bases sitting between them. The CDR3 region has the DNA TGTGCCAGCAGTCCTAATGGGGTAGGGACTGATTCACCCCTCCACTTT. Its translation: CASSPNGVGTDSPLHF.

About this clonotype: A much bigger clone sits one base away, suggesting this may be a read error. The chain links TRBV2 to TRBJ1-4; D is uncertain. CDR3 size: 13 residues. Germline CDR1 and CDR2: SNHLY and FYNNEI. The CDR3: CASSETEFEKPFF. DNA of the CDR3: TGTGCCAGCAGTGAAACGGAATTTGAAAAACCGTTTTTT.

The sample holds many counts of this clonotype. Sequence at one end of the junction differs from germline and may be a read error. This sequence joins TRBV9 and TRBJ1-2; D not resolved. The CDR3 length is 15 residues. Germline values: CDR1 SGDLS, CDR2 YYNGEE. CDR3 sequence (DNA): TGTGCCAGCAACGTAAACGGGGTTGCTAACTATGGCTACACCTTC. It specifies CASNVNGVANYGYTF.

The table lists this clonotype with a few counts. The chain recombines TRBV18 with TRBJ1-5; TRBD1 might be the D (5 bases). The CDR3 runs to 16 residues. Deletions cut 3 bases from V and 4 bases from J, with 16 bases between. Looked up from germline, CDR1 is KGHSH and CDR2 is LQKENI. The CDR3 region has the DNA TGTGCCAGCTCACCGATCCGGGACCGAAAGAATCAGCCCCAGCATTTT. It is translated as CASSPIRDRKNQPQHF.

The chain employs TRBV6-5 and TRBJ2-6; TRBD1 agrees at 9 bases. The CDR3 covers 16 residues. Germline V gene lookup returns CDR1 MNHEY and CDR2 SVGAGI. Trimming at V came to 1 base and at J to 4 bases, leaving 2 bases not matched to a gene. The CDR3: CASSYWTGVGANVLTF. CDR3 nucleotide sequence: TGTGCCAGCAGTTACTGGACAGGGGTGGGGGCCAACGTCCTGACTTTC.

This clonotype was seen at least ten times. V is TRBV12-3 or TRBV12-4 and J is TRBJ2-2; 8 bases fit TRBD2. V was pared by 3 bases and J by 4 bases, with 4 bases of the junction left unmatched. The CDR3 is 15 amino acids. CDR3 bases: TGTGCCAGCAGTTTTAGGAGCGGGGGCACCGGGGAGCTGTTTTTT. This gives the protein CASSFRSGGTGELFF.

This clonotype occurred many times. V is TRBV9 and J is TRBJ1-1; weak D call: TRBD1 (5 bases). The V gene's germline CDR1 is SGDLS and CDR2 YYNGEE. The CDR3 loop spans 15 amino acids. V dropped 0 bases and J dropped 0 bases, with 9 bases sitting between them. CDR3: CASSVGGVMNTEAFF. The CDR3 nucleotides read TGTGCCAGCAGCGTAGGGGGGGTCATGAACACTGAAGCTTTCTTT.

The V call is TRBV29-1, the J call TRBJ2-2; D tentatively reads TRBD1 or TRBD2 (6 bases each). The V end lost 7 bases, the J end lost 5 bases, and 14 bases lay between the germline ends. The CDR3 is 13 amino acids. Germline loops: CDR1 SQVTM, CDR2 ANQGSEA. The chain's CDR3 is CSADRRGTGELFF. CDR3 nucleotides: TGCAGCGCCGACAGGAGGGGGACCGGGGAGCTGTTTTTT.

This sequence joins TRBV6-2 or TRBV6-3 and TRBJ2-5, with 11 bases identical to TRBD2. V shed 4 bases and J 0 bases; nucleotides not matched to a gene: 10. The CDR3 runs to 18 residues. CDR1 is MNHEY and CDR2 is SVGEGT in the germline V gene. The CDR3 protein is CASSSRGTSGTYQETQYF. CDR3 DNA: TGTGCCAGCAGTTCGAGGGGGACTAGCGGAACCTACCAAGAGACCCAGTACTTC.

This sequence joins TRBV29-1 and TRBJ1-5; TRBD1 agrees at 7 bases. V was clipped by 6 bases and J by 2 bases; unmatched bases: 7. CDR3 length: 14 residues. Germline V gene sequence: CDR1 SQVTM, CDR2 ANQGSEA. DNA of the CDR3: TGCAGCGTCCAAGCCGGGACAGGCAATCAGCCCCAGCATTTT. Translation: CSVQAGTGNQPQHF.

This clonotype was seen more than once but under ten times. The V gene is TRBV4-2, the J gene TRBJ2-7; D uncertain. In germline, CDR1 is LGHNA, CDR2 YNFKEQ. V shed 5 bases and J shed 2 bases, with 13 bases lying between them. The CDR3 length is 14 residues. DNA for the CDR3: TGTGCCAGCAGCGTCTTTGAAGGGACCTACGAGCAGTACTTC. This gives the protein CASSVFEGTYEQYF.